This T cell receptor beta chain is drawn from a study of technical replicates of blood from a handful of donors. Only in-frame clones appear in the TCRdb table, and some are missing; sequencing was by immunoSEQ multiplex PCR. The table has 70,000 or so clones, 80% to 90% seen once. The germline CDR1 and CDR2 sequences are SGHTA and FQGNSA. The CDR3 sequence is 15 residues long. V lost 1 base and J 6 bases, leaving 12 bases between the germline ends. The gene calls are TRBV7-2 and TRBJ2-2; D remains unclear. The sample comprised PBMCs. The sequence derives from a human donor in good health. Some clones in this sample may be carry-over from other donors' samples. This CDR3 is CASSLEPQESGELFF. The CDR3 DNA follows: TGTGCCAGCAGCTTAGAGCCCCAGGAATCCGGGGAGCTGTTTTTT.